Presented here are 27 T cell receptor beta chains from one specimen sequenced in a study of early T cells in non-severe SARS-CoV-2 infection. TCRdb processed the 5' RACE reads anew with MiXCR; each CDR3 protein has one entry. The sample has around 58,000 distinct CDR3 sequences, about 13% seen once; the top ten hold roughly a tenth. The sample was whole blood. Receptors originate from an adult who was a healthcare worker with PCR-confirmed SARS-CoV-2 infection or an uninfected control (not recorded which).

This clonotype was counted only a few times. V usage is TRBV7-8 and J usage is TRBJ2-5; a possible D gene is TRBD2 (5 bases). Germline V gives CDR1 SGHVS, CDR2 FQNEAQ. The V end lost 0 bases, the J end lost 5 bases, and 22 bases lay between the germline ends. There are 18 residues in the CDR3. CDR3 coding DNA: TGTGCCAGCAGCTTAGCGCTAATTGCGGGCCCCTTTGGGGAGACCCAGTACTTC. Protein product: CASSLALIAGPFGETQYF.

This clonotype was counted ten times or more. V is TRBV7-8 and J is TRBJ1-1; D is unresolved. The CDR3 extends over 12 amino acids. CDR1 SGHVS and CDR2 FQNEAQ come from the germline V gene. The V and J ends lost 5 bases and 7 bases respectively, with 11 bases between them. The CDR3 sequence: CASSPKRDEAFF. Written as DNA, the CDR3 is TGTGCCAGCAGCCCGAAAAGAGATGAAGCTTTCTTT.

This clonotype was recorded at least ten times. The chain employs TRBV7-2 and TRBJ2-7; 9 bases match TRBD1. The CDR3 contains 15 residues. In germline, CDR1 is SGHTA, CDR2 FQGNSA. Trimming removed 5 bases from V and 5 bases from J; junction bases left unmatched: 10. The CDR3 here is CASSLSRDRVNEQYF. The CDR3 bases are TGTGCCAGCAGCCTATCTAGGGACAGGGTGAACGAGCAGTACTTC. Using reference TRBV7-2 and TRBJ2-7 for the parts outside the CDR3, the full variable domain is GAGVSQSPSNKVTEKGKDVELRCDPISGHTALYWYRQSLGQGLEFLIYFQGNSAPDKSGLPSDRFSAERTGGSVSTLTIQRTQQEDSAVYLCASSLSRDRVNEQYFGPGTRLTVT.

This clonotype came up many times. CDR3 amino acids: CSVGDSSGNTIYF. CDR3 DNA: TGCAGCGTTGGGGACAGCTCAGGAAACACCATATATTTT. The chain links TRBV29-1 to TRBJ1-3, with 7 bases aligning to TRBD1. Germline CDR1 is SQVTM and CDR2 is ANQGSEA. The CDR3 is made up of 13 amino acids. V was clipped by 4 bases and J by 4 bases; unmatched bases: 4.

This clonotype showed up many times. J is TRBJ2-1 and V is TRBV6-5; 12 bases line up with TRBD1. The junction had 5 bases not matched to a gene; V was cut back by 0 bases and J by 8 bases. The CDR3 is made up of 16 amino acids. Germline CDR1 and CDR2: MNHEY and SVGAGI. The CDR3 spells CASSYSGTGGPHEQFF. The CDR3 DNA sequence: TGTGCCAGCAGTTACTCGGGGACAGGGGGCCCTCATGAGCAGTTCTTC.

The chain is built from TRBV4-2 and TRBJ1-2; D gene ambiguous. V was clipped by 4 bases and J by 2 bases, with 11 bases between them. Germline values: CDR1 LGHNA, CDR2 YNFKEQ. CDR3 length equals 14 residues. Written as DNA, the CDR3 is TGTGCCAGCAGCCCAGAGACGGGGAACTATGGCTACACCTTC. It yields the protein CASSPETGNYGYTF.

The DNA of the CDR3 is TGCGCCAGCCGCGGACAGGCCTCTGGGGCCAACGTCCTGACTTTC. Its protein is CASRGQASGANVLTF. The chain carries TRBV5-1 and TRBJ2-6, with 7 bases matching TRBD1. Germline V gene lookup returns CDR1 SGHRS and CDR2 YFSETQ. V was pared by 7 bases and J by 0 bases, with 4 bases of the junction left unmatched. The CDR3 loop spans 15 amino acids.

In this sample, this clonotype turned up many times. This chain links TRBV12-3 or TRBV12-4 with TRBJ2-6; D gene unclear. V lost 4 bases and J lost 0, with 7 bases in between. There are 15 residues in the CDR3. The CDR3 protein is CASSYTGSGANVLTF. The CDR3 DNA reads as TGTGCCAGCAGTTACACTGGCTCTGGGGCCAACGTCCTGACTTTC.

The chain joins TRBV29-1 to TRBJ2-7, with TRBD1 matching 8 bases. The V and J ends lost 5 bases and 6 bases, in that order; junction bases with no gene match: 15. Germline V gives CDR1 SQVTM, CDR2 ANQGSEA. This CDR3 is 15 amino acids long. CDR3 residues: CSVFDAEDRAGEQYF. CDR3 nucleotides: TGCAGCGTTTTCGATGCGGAGGACAGGGCGGGCGAGCAGTACTTC.

This clonotype was seen at least ten times. The chain is built from TRBV19 and TRBJ2-2, with a tentative D call TRBD2 (6 bases). Germline CDR1 is LNHDA and CDR2 is SQIVND (reference sequence). V lost 1 base and J lost 4, with 13 bases in between. The CDR3 contains 16 residues. The CDR3 DNA follows: TGTGCCAGTAGTATAGTCCCGGGAGAGGGCACCGGGGAGCTGTTTTTT. This codes for CASSIVPGEGTGELFF. Looking up the rest from reference TRBV19 and TRBJ2-2 gives the full variable domain: DGGITQSPKYLFRKEGQNVTLSCEQNLNHDAMYWYRQDPGQGLRLIYYSQIVNDFQKGDIAEGYSVSREKKESFPLTVTSAQKNPTAFYLCASSIVPGEGTGELFFGEGSRLTVL.

This chain links TRBV29-1 with TRBJ1-1; D unclear. The CDR3 contains 10 residues. CDR1 and CDR2 (germline): SQVTM, ANQGSEA. Trimming cost V 8 bases and J 8 bases, with 12 bases left between them. The DNA of the CDR3 is TGCAGCATCCGGGAACCGGAAGCTTTCTTT. It is translated as CSIREPEAFF.

This chain connects TRBV19 to TRBJ1-2; D ambiguous. This CDR3 region has 13 residues. CDR1 is LNHDA and CDR2 is SQIVND in the germline V gene (reference sequence). Deletions cut 7 bases from V and 6 bases from J, with 15 bases between. This chain's CDR3 is CASTLLGAHGYTF. The CDR3 DNA reads as TGTGCCAGTACTCTGCTAGGTGCTCATGGCTACACCTTC.

V usage is TRBV28 and J usage is TRBJ2-3; D gene ambiguous. The CDR3 spans 16 residues. With 3 bases removed from V and 2 bases from J, the gap between germline ends came to 15 bases. Germline V CDR1 and CDR2: MDHEN, SYDVKM. DNA of the CDR3: TGTGCCAGCAGTTTCGTGGTAGGACCCTCCACAGATACGCAGTATTTT. This codes for CASSFVVGPSTDTQYF.

This clonotype came up many times. This chain connects TRBV7-2 to TRBJ2-1; TRBD1 is a possible D gene (6 bases). Germline values: CDR1 SGHTA, CDR2 FQGNSA. The CDR3 has 14 residues. V was clipped by 6 bases and J by 6 bases, with 15 bases between them. DNA of the CDR3: TGTGCCAGCAGTTTTAGACAGGTGTTCAATGAGCAGTTCTTC. It specifies CASSFRQVFNEQFF.

This clonotype was detected only a few times. The chain recombines TRBV7-6 with TRBJ1-4; D might be TRBD1 (5 bases). This CDR3 comprises 14 residues. Germline CDR1 and CDR2: SGHVS and FNYEAQ. The germline V and J ends were trimmed by 3 bases and 4 bases, with 9 bases remaining between them. The CDR3 loop reads CASSLTAFNEKLFF. The DNA of the CDR3 is TGTGCCAGCAGCTTGACAGCATTTAATGAAAAACTGTTTTTT. Full variable domain (outside the CDR3, taken from reference TRBV7-6 and TRBJ1-4): GAGVSQSPRYKVTKRGQDVALRCDPISGHVSLYWYRQALGQGPEFLTYFNYEAQQDKSGLPNDRFSAERPEGSISTLTIQRTEQRDSAMYRCASSLTAFNEKLFFGSGTQLSVL.

This clonotype was picked up many times. This chain joins TRBV6-5 and TRBJ2-1; no clear D gene. Germline V lookup: CDR1 MNHEY, CDR2 SVGAGI. The V end was cut by 0 bases, the J end by 1 base, with 16 bases between. This CDR3 is built from 18 residues. CDR3 DNA sequence: TGTGCCAGCAGTTACTCGAGGAGTCGGCAAGGATCCTACAATGAGCAGTTCTTC. It encodes CASSYSRSRQGSYNEQFF.

This clonotype was seen only a few times. The CDR3 coding sequence is TGTGCCACTACGGGACCCGGCACAAATGAGCAGTTCTTC. Its protein is CATTGPGTNEQFF. The chain has TRBV19 and TRBJ2-1, with D perhaps matching TRBD1 or TRBD2 (5 bases each). The CDR3 is 13 residues long. The V gene lost 10 bases and the J gene lost 7 bases, with 17 bases spanning the gap. From germline, CDR1 is LNHDA and CDR2 SQIVND (reference sequence). The whole variable domain, remainder taken from reference TRBV19 and TRBJ2-1, is DGGITQSPKYLFRKEGQNVTLSCEQNLNHDAMYWYRQDPGQGLRLIYYSQIVNDFQKGDIAEGYSVSREKKESFPLTVTSAQKNPTAFYLCATTGPGTNEQFFGPGTRLTVL.

This clonotype was detected a few times. The chain employs TRBV7-8 and TRBJ2-1; 9 bases agree with TRBD1. The CDR3 is made up of 16 amino acids. Germline V lookup: CDR1 SGHVS, CDR2 FQNEAQ. Trimming cost V 5 bases and J 9 bases; bases outside gene matches: 14. The CDR3: CASSVFDRGGPGEQFF. CDR3 nucleotides: TGTGCCAGCAGCGTATTCGACAGGGGGGGACCCGGTGAGCAGTTCTTC.

This clonotype has a single count. The V and J genes are TRBV12-3 or TRBV12-4 and TRBJ2-7, with D uncertain. The CDR3 is made up of 12 amino acids. V shed 5 bases and J shed 1 base, with 6 bases lying between them. The CDR3 protein is CASSTDSYEQYF. In DNA form, the CDR3 reads TGTGCCAGCAGTACAGATTCCTACGAGCAGTACTTC.

This clonotype was recorded a few times. CDR3 sequence reads: CASSQGTGDGYTF. CDR3 in DNA: TGCGCCAGCAGCCAAGGGACAGGGGATGGCTACACCTTC. The chain recombines TRBV4-3 with TRBJ1-2; 9 positions match TRBD1. Germline CDR1 LGHNA, CDR2 YSLEER. There are 13 residues in the CDR3. After removal of 1 base from V and 6 bases from J, the junction contained 0 bases not matched to a gene.

In this sample, this clonotype turned up a few times. V gene TRBV5-1 combines with J gene TRBJ2-5; TRBD1 aligns across 10 bases. Unmatched junction bases numbered 6, after V lost 5 bases and J lost 8 bases. This CDR3 comprises 13 residues. Per germline, CDR1 SGHRS and CDR2 YFSETQ. CDR3 residues: CASRAGTGDTQYF. CDR3 coding DNA: TGCGCCAGCAGGGCCGGGACAGGGGACACCCAGTACTTC. The variable domain in full, with the rest retrieved from reference TRBV5-1 and TRBJ2-5, is KAGVTQTPRYLIKTRGQQVTLSCSPISGHRSVSWYQQTPGQGLQFLFEYFSETQRNKGNFPGRFSGRQFSNSRSEMNVSTLELGDSALYLCASRAGTGDTQYFGPGTRLLVL.

V gene TRBV29-1 combines with J gene TRBJ2-2; D gene uncertain. Germline CDR1 and CDR2: SQVTM and ANQGSEA. The CDR3 contains 11 residues. The ends were cut back, 4 bases at V and 6 bases at J, with 6 bases in the middle. This CDR3 is CSVAGSGELFF. The CDR3, as DNA: TGCAGCGTTGCTGGGTCCGGGGAGCTGTTTTTT.

This clonotype occurred a few times. This chain joins TRBV28 and TRBJ1-2; D is unresolved. V shed 5 bases and J shed 3 bases, with 16 bases lying between them. Germline V gene lookup returns CDR1 MDHEN and CDR2 SYDVKM. This CDR3 has 15 residues. CDR3 nucleotide sequence: TGTGCCAGCAGTCTCACGGGATGGAGCGACTATGGCTACACCTTC. It yields the protein CASSLTGWSDYGYTF.

This clonotype has a count of ten or more. The chain has TRBV6-5 and TRBJ2-1; TRBD1 or TRBD2 may be the D gene (5 bases each). V gave up 0 bases and J gave up 3 bases, with 9 bases separating them. The CDR3 loop spans 15 amino acids. Germline lookup yields CDR1 MNHEY and CDR2 SVGAGI. Here the CDR3 DNA reads TGTGCCAGCAGTTACTCCGGGACCCACTACAATGAGCAGTTCTTC. Amino acids: CASSYSGTHYNEQFF.

This clonotype occurred many times. The V gene is TRBV2, the J gene TRBJ1-5, with D maybe TRBD1 (6 bases). There are 14 residues in the CDR3. Trimming took off 6 bases at V and 9 bases at J, with 18 bases between the two ends. Germline values: CDR1 SNHLY, CDR2 FYNNEI. The CDR3 coding sequence is TGTGCCAGCAGGGCAGAGGGGGGCCTCACGCCCCAGCATTTT. Its protein product is CASRAEGGLTPQHF.

Comment on this clonotype: This clone may be a read error of a much larger clone one base away. The CDR3 is CASSLTQSYEQYF. CDR3 coding DNA: TGTGCCAGCAGTTTAACGCAAAGCTACGAGCAGTACTTC. This chain connects TRBV27 to TRBJ2-7, with D unresolved. Germline-derived CDR1 and CDR2 are MNHEY and SMNVEV (reference sequence). The CDR3 has 13 residues. Trimming took off 2 bases at V and 3 bases at J, with 8 bases between the two ends.

DNA for the CDR3: TGTGCCAGCAGCACCCCGACAGGGATCTACGAGCAGTACTTC. This codes for CASSTPTGIYEQYF. The chain is built from TRBV7-8 and TRBJ2-7, with 7 nucleotides matching TRBD1. CDR1 is SGHVS and CDR2 is FQNEAQ in the germline V gene. The J segment lost 3 bases and the V segment lost 5 bases, leaving 7 bases of the junction unmatched. The CDR3 spans 14 residues.